Below are 10 T cell receptor beta chains sequenced from a single sample in a study of CD4 T cells in relation to SARS-CoV-2 and coronaviruses. The method was immunoSEQ multiplex PCR; TCRdb's version includes in-frame clones alone and lacks a portion of them. Of approximately 20,000 clones detected, around 66% appear once; the ten largest clones hold about 11%. Unexposed donor CD4+ T cells date from about 2011-2018, before the COVID-19 pandemic. CD4+ T cells were isolated from the cells after around 11 days of culture. For these receptors, no antigen is known. Sequencing was performed on CD4+ T cells from PBMCs, cultured in vitro. The origin of the receptors is a human donor in good health.

This clone was seen a single time. The chain carries TRBV3-1 (or the pseudogene TRBV3-2) and TRBJ1-3; 7 bases are a match to TRBD1. V shed 3 bases and J 0 bases; nucleotides not matched to a gene: 8. The V gene's germline CDR1 is LGHDT and CDR2 YNNKEL (reference sequence). The CDR3 has 17 residues. CDR3 sequence (DNA): TGTGCCAGCAGCCAGTTCTGGGACAGACACTCTGGAAACACCATATATTTT. It yields the protein CASSQFWDRHSGNTIYF.

The chain carries TRBV7-2 and TRBJ2-5, with D possibly matching TRBD1 (5 bases). Germline CDR1 SGHTA, CDR2 FQGNSA. The V gene lost 5 bases and the J gene lost 5 bases, with 18 bases spanning the gap. This CDR3 is 15 amino acids long. In DNA, the CDR3 is TGTGCCAGCAGCCAACAGGTCTCCAGTTTTGAGACCCAGTACTTC. The encoded protein is CASSQQVSSFETQYF.

This chain uses TRBV7-9 with TRBJ1-3; D remains unclear. The CDR3 consists of 13 residues. The ends were cut back, 3 bases at V and 0 bases at J, with 3 bases in the middle. Per the germline V gene, CDR1 is SEHNR and CDR2 is FQNEAQ (reference sequence). The CDR3 region is CASSFNSGNTIYF. The CDR3 DNA follows: TGTGCCAGCAGCTTCAACTCTGGAAACACCATATATTTT.

The gene calls are TRBV5-5 and TRBJ2-7; D is ambiguous. The CDR3 totals 14 residues. V was pared by 3 bases and J by 1 base, with 11 bases between. Germline V lookup: CDR1 SGHKS, CDR2 YYEKEE (reference sequence). The CDR3 coding sequence is TGTGCCAGCAGCTACTATCGACAATCCTACGAGCAGTACTTC. Translated: CASSYYRQSYEQYF.

This sequence joins TRBV6-2 or TRBV6-3 and TRBJ1-2; TRBD1 matches 10 bases. V dropped 5 bases and J dropped 4; count of bases not matched to a gene: 7. Germline V CDR1 and CDR2: MNHEY, SVGEGT. CDR3 length equals 15 residues. The CDR3: CASSDDRGRVYGYTF. The CDR3 region has the DNA TGTGCCAGCAGTGACGACAGGGGGCGCGTCTATGGCTACACCTTC.

The chain combines TRBV7-3 with TRBJ1-4; no definite D call. The CDR3 spans 15 residues. V lost 2 bases, J lost 1 base, and 8 bases lay in between. Germline CDR1 SGHTA, CDR2 FQGTGA. DNA of the CDR3: TGTGCCAGCAGCTTATCAGGTGGAACTAATGAAAAACTGTTTTTT. Its protein product is CASSLSGGTNEKLFF.

In DNA, the CDR3 is TGTGCCAGCAGTTTATTTGGGACAGGGGAATCACCCCTCCACTTT. Its protein product is CASSLFGTGESPLHF. The chain employs TRBV27 and TRBJ1-6; the match to TRBD1 covers 10 bases. J was trimmed by 10 bases and V by 1 base; bases with no gene match: 4. Germline loops: CDR1 MNHEY, CDR2 SMNVEV (reference sequence). The CDR3 sequence is 15 residues long.

The J gene is TRBJ2-7, the V gene TRBV7-2; D remains ambiguous. Germline CDR1 reads SGHTA; CDR2 reads FQGNSA. The CDR3 is 11 residues long. V lost 1 base to trimming and J lost 6 bases, with 4 bases between them. The CDR3 is CASSLVTEQYF. For the CDR3, the DNA is TGTGCCAGCAGCTTAGTCACCGAGCAGTACTTC.

The gene calls are TRBV6-5 and TRBJ2-7; the match to TRBD2 covers 7 bases. Germline trimming cut 7 bases from V and 0 bases from J; bases unmatched to any gene: 6. CDR1 is MNHEY, CDR2 SVGAGI, per germline. The CDR3 is made up of 14 amino acids. CDR3 in DNA: TGTGCCAGCACAGGGAGGGAGAGCTCCTACGAGCAGTACTTC. Encoded protein: CASTGRESSYEQYF.

This clone has just one count. The V gene is TRBV6-2 or TRBV6-3, the J gene TRBJ1-1; no firm D call. V lost 0 bases and J lost 11, with 22 bases in between. CDR1 is MNHEY, CDR2 SVGEGT, per germline. The CDR3 contains 16 residues. The CDR3 loop reads CASSYSTRYTEYQAFF. CDR3 DNA: TGTGCCAGCAGTTACTCTACCCGATACACGGAGTACCAGGCTTTCTTT.